These T cell receptor beta chains were read from a single sample in a study of T cell changes during pregnancy in multiple sclerosis. Libraries were prepared by immunoSEQ multiplex PCR; TCRdb keeps only in-frame clonotypes and omits some of them. In the table there are 40,000 to 65,000 clones, 85% to 95% of which are singletons. The sample here was CD4+ T cells from peripheral blood mononuclear cells, taken in the third trimester of pregnancy. The receptors were gathered from a female donor with multiple sclerosis, enrolled in a pregnancy study. Each CDR3 is given with its conserved first and last residue. D genes are given only for firm matches. A clone size is listed for some rows: how often the clone was seen (once, few, many), or a class if it is expanded.

j_call: TRBJ2-5
clone_size: -
d_call: -
v_call: TRBV2
cdr3_nt: TGTGCCAGCAGTTTAGCCGTTGAGACCCAGTACTTC
cdr3_aa: CASSLAVETQYF

j_call: TRBJ1-1
clone_size: -
d_call: TRBD1
v_call: TRBV27
cdr3_nt: TGTGCCAGCAGGACAGGGCGACGAGCTTTCTTT
cdr3_aa: CASRTGRRAFF

j_call: TRBJ2-7
clone_size: -
d_call: TRBD1
v_call: TRBV6-6
cdr3_nt: TGTGCCAGCAGGGACAGGGGCTACGAGCAGTACTTC
cdr3_aa: CASRDRGYEQYF

j_call: TRBJ1-4
clone_size: -
d_call: -
v_call: TRBV5-6
cdr3_nt: TGTGCCAGCAGAAAGATTGGAGCGGCTAATGAAAAACTGTTTTTT
cdr3_aa: CASRKIGAANEKLFF

j_call: TRBJ1-2
clone_size: -
d_call: TRBD1
v_call: TRBV7-9
cdr3_nt: TGTGCCAGCAGTCCTAGACAGGGGGCGGACTATGGCTACACCTTC
cdr3_aa: CASSPRQGADYGYTF

j_call: TRBJ1-2
clone_size: -
d_call: TRBD1
v_call: TRBV5-4
cdr3_nt: TGTGCCAGCAGCTCACCAGGGGGCAACTATGGCTACACCTTC
cdr3_aa: CASSSPGGNYGYTF

j_call: TRBJ1-4
clone_size: -
d_call: -
v_call: TRBV2
cdr3_nt: TGTGCCAGCAGCTCGGACAGAAGGGATGAAAAACTGTTTTTT
cdr3_aa: CASSSDRRDEKLFF

j_call: TRBJ1-1
clone_size: -
d_call: -
v_call: TRBV9
cdr3_nt: TGTGCCAGCAGCGTAGCTGTAGGACAAGGAAACACTGAAGCTTTCTTT
cdr3_aa: CASSVAVGQGNTEAFF

j_call: TRBJ1-1
clone_size: -
d_call: TRBD1
v_call: TRBV19
cdr3_nt: TGTGCCAGTAGTATCACAGGGGCTAATACTGAAGCTTTCTTT
cdr3_aa: CASSITGANTEAFF

j_call: TRBJ1-1
clone_size: -
d_call: -
v_call: TRBV30
cdr3_nt: TGTGCCTGGAGGCTAAACCGTGAGGACACTGAAGCTTTCTTT
cdr3_aa: CAWRLNREDTEAFF

j_call: TRBJ2-5
clone_size: -
d_call: TRBD2
v_call: TRBV5-4
cdr3_nt: TGTGCCAGCAGCTCCGGGGGGGGCCAAGAGACCCAGTACTTC
cdr3_aa: CASSSGGGQETQYF

j_call: TRBJ2-3
clone_size: -
d_call: -
v_call: TRBV5-4
cdr3_nt: TGTGCCAGCAGCTTGTCAAGGACACAAACCACAGATACGCAGTATTTT
cdr3_aa: CASSLSRTQTTDTQYF

j_call: TRBJ2-7
clone_size: -
d_call: -
v_call: TRBV7-2
cdr3_nt: TGTGCCAGCAGCTTAGCGGTGCAGGCACCCTACGAGCAGTACTTC
cdr3_aa: CASSLAVQAPYEQYF

j_call: TRBJ1-3
clone_size: -
d_call: TRBD1
v_call: TRBV10-3
cdr3_nt: TGTGCCGCATCTACCCCAGGGGGTAGGGGTGGAAACACCATATATTTT
cdr3_aa: CAASTPGGRGGNTIYF

j_call: TRBJ2-7
clone_size: -
d_call: TRBD2
v_call: TRBV7-8
cdr3_nt: TGTGCCAGCAGCCCGTACGGGACTAGCGGGAGGAACGAGCAGTACTTC
cdr3_aa: CASSPYGTSGRNEQYF

j_call: TRBJ2-3
clone_size: -
d_call: -
v_call: TRBV4-2
cdr3_nt: TGTGCCAGCAGCCAAGGGACAGAGGTTACAGATACGCAGTATTTT
cdr3_aa: CASSQGTEVTDTQYF

j_call: TRBJ2-4
clone_size: -
d_call: TRBD1
v_call: TRBV30
cdr3_nt: TGTGCCTGGGGAGAGGGGGCGGCTCAGTACTTC
cdr3_aa: CAWGEGAAQYF

j_call: TRBJ1-2
clone_size: once
d_call: -
v_call: TRBV19
cdr3_nt: TGTGCCAGTAGTATACAGGGCTATGGCTACACCTTC
cdr3_aa: CASSIQGYGYTF

j_call: TRBJ1-3
clone_size: -
d_call: -
v_call: TRBV7-8
cdr3_nt: TGTGCCAGCAGCCCCACCAACGCACTTGGAAACACCATATATTTT
cdr3_aa: CASSPTNALGNTIYF

j_call: TRBJ1-2
clone_size: -
d_call: -
v_call: TRBV4-1
cdr3_nt: TGCGCCAGCAGCCAACCGGGCGGAGGTCGTGGCTACACCTTC
cdr3_aa: CASSQPGGGRGYTF

j_call: TRBJ1-1
clone_size: -
d_call: -
v_call: TRBV9
cdr3_nt: TGTGCCAGCAGCGTAGGAGGGATTAACACTGAAGCTTTCTTT
cdr3_aa: CASSVGGINTEAFF

j_call: TRBJ2-2
clone_size: -
d_call: TRBD1
v_call: TRBV9
cdr3_nt: TGTGCCAGCAGCACAACAAACGGCCGGGACAGGGGGGTCGGGGAGCTGTTTTTT
cdr3_aa: CASSTTNGRDRGVGELFF

j_call: TRBJ2-1
clone_size: -
d_call: TRBD1
v_call: TRBV29-1
cdr3_nt: TGCAGCGTCGGACAGGGGGCTTTTGAGCAGTTCTTC
cdr3_aa: CSVGQGAFEQFF

j_call: TRBJ2-1
clone_size: -
d_call: -
v_call: TRBV7-3
cdr3_nt: TGTGCCAGCAGCTTAACCAGACAGCCCTACAATGAGCAGTTCTTC
cdr3_aa: CASSLTRQPYNEQFF

j_call: TRBJ1-1
clone_size: -
d_call: TRBD1
v_call: TRBV2
cdr3_nt: TGTGCCAGCAGTTTCTTCCAGGGGGACACTGAAGCTTTCTTT
cdr3_aa: CASSFFQGDTEAFF

j_call: TRBJ2-1
clone_size: -
d_call: -
v_call: TRBV5-1
cdr3_nt: TGCGCCAGCAGCTTGGTTGCAGGGGAGTTCTACAATGAGCAGTTCTTC
cdr3_aa: CASSLVAGEFYNEQFF

j_call: TRBJ1-5
clone_size: -
d_call: -
v_call: TRBV15
cdr3_nt: TGTGCCACCAGCAGAGGGGTAGGACTTGATCAGCCCCAGCATTTT
cdr3_aa: CATSRGVGLDQPQHF

j_call: TRBJ2-7
clone_size: -
d_call: -
v_call: TRBV5-1
cdr3_nt: TGCGCCAGCAGCCCGGGACACCGCACTGCTAGCGGAGCCTCCTACGAGCAGTACTTC
cdr3_aa: CASSPGHRTASGASYEQYF

j_call: TRBJ2-7
clone_size: -
d_call: -
v_call: TRBV7-9
cdr3_nt: TGTGCCAGCAGCTGGGGGGGCTACGGCCCCTACGAGCAGTACTTC
cdr3_aa: CASSWGGYGPYEQYF

j_call: TRBJ2-1
clone_size: -
d_call: -
v_call: TRBV7-3
cdr3_nt: TGTGCCAGCAGCCCGTTGGAGGGCTCCTACAATGAGCAGTTCTTC
cdr3_aa: CASSPLEGSYNEQFF

j_call: TRBJ2-7
clone_size: -
d_call: TRBD2
v_call: TRBV25-1
cdr3_nt: TGTGCCAGCAGTGAATATCAGCCGACTAGCGGGAAATACGAGCAGTACTTC
cdr3_aa: CASSEYQPTSGKYEQYF

j_call: TRBJ2-3
clone_size: -
d_call: TRBD2
v_call: TRBV2
cdr3_nt: TGTGCCAGCAGTTCGGCCCGCGGGAGCCACCCGCGGGCAGATACGCAGTATTTT
cdr3_aa: CASSSARGSHPRADTQYF

j_call: TRBJ2-1
clone_size: -
d_call: -
v_call: TRBV28
cdr3_nt: TGTGCCAGCATACTGGGGAGCCATCACAATGAGCAGTTCTTC
cdr3_aa: CASILGSHHNEQFF

j_call: TRBJ2-1
clone_size: once
d_call: -
v_call: TRBV21-1
cdr3_nt: TGTGCCAGCGGACGGGGCTCCTACAATGAGCAGTTCTTC
cdr3_aa: CASGRGSYNEQFF

j_call: TRBJ2-1
clone_size: -
d_call: -
v_call: TRBV5-1
cdr3_nt: TGCGCCAGCAGCTTGGGGACCGCGGGTGAGCAGTTCTTC
cdr3_aa: CASSLGTAGEQFF

j_call: TRBJ2-4
clone_size: -
d_call: TRBD2
v_call: TRBV19
cdr3_nt: TGTGCCAGTAGGGGGGGAGGGGAGGGAAACATTCAGTACTTC
cdr3_aa: CASRGGGEGNIQYF

j_call: TRBJ2-7
clone_size: -
d_call: -
v_call: TRBV7-2
cdr3_nt: TGTGCCAGCAGCCCTCTGGTTAGCCTCTACGAGCAGTACTTC
cdr3_aa: CASSPLVSLYEQYF